Each of the 23 T cell receptor beta chains below was sequenced from the same sample in a study of neurological immune-mediated disorders. A single record per CDR3 protein comes from TCRdb applying MiXCR to the 5' RACE reads. The repertoire holds under 70,000 distinct CDR3 sequences, with approximately 25% as singletons. As to time point: technical triplicate 2. Sequencing input: PBMCs. The receptors derive from a man in his 60s with HTLV-1-associated myelopathy (HAM/TSP).

This chain links TRBV5-8 with TRBJ2-1, with D perhaps TRBD2 (5 bases). CDR3 length equals 15 residues. V gave up 4 bases and J gave up 9 bases, with 20 bases separating them. Germline V gene lookup returns CDR1 SGHTS and CDR2 YDEGEE. Here the CDR3 reads CASSRIHGGVGEQFF. CDR3 bases: TGTGCCAGCAGCCGGATTCATGGAGGTGTGGGTGAGCAGTTCTTC.

This clonotype was observed at least ten times. The CDR3 nucleotides read TGCGCCAGCAGCCTTAGGACAGGGGGCAAGGATGGCTACACCTTC. Protein product: CASSLRTGGKDGYTF. This rearrangement joins TRBV5-1 to TRBJ1-2; 11 bases are a match to TRBD1. Losses at the gene ends were 4 bases for V and 6 bases for J; bases not matched to a gene: 8. The CDR3 has 15 amino acids. CDR1 is SGHRS, CDR2 YFSETQ, per germline.

The rearrangement links TRBV29-1 to TRBJ2-1, with 9 nucleotides matching TRBD2. Germline CDR1 reads SQVTM; CDR2 reads ANQGSEA. The CDR3 has 14 amino acids. J gave up 9 bases and V 6 bases, and 12 bases lay outside the gene matches. CDR3 in DNA: TGCAGCGTCGACCGACTAGCGGAATGGGTTGAGCAGTTCTTC. Protein product: CSVDRLAEWVEQFF.

This clonotype has a count of ten or more. V gene TRBV7-2 combines with J gene TRBJ1-1; tentatively, D is TRBD1 (5 bases). CDR1 and CDR2 from the germline V gene are SGHTA and FQGNSA. V was clipped by 6 bases and J by 1 base, with 12 bases between them. The CDR3 has 14 amino acids. CDR3: CASRQTTANTEAFF. The CDR3 DNA is TGTGCCAGCAGACAAACGACAGCGAACACTGAAGCTTTCTTT.

This chain connects TRBV12-3 or TRBV12-4 to TRBJ2-7, with 8 bases fitting TRBD1. The CDR3 runs to 14 residues. The V gene end was trimmed by 5 bases and the J gene end by 5 bases; junction bases not matched to a gene: 8. The CDR3 sequence: CASSPRTGTHEQYF. The CDR3 DNA reads TGTGCCAGCAGTCCCCGGACAGGGACCCACGAGCAGTACTTC.

In this sample, this clonotype turned up a few times. The chain joins TRBV7-3 to TRBJ2-1, with 7 bases that match TRBD2. The CDR3 length is 17 residues. In germline, CDR1 is SGHTA, CDR2 FQGTGA. V dropped 1 base and J dropped 0; count of bases not matched to a gene: 6. DNA of the CDR3: TGTGCCAGCAGCTTAATGGCCTCGGGAGGCTCCTACAATGAGCAGTTCTTC. Amino acid sequence: CASSLMASGGSYNEQFF.

This clonotype was observed at least ten times. This chain connects TRBV12-3 or TRBV12-4 to TRBJ2-3; D not resolved. The CDR3 loop spans 13 amino acids. V was cut by 0 bases and J by 5 bases, with 6 bases left in between. The CDR3 here is CASSLAVQDTQYF. CDR3 sequence (DNA): TGTGCCAGCAGTTTAGCGGTTCAAGATACGCAGTATTTT.

This clonotype is a singleton in its sample. The V call is TRBV10-1, the J call TRBJ2-3, with D tentatively TRBD2 (5 bases). Germline assignment: CDR1 WNHNN and CDR2 SYGVQD (reference sequence). This CDR3 spans 15 amino acids. The germline V and J ends were trimmed by 0 bases and 3 bases, with 10 bases remaining between them. The CDR3 region has the DNA TGCGCCAGCAGTGAGTCTAGCGAGAGAACAGATACGCAGTATTTT. It translates to CASSESSERTDTQYF.

This clonotype has a count of ten or more. The chain carries TRBV5-1 and TRBJ2-3; 10 nucleotides line up with TRBD2. The V and J ends lost 0 bases and 0 bases, in that order; junction bases with no gene match: 7. Germline V lookup: CDR1 SGHRS, CDR2 YFSETQ. The CDR3 spans 18 residues. The CDR3 reads CASSLGAGGTSSTDTQYF. CDR3 in DNA: TGCGCCAGCAGCTTGGGAGCGGGAGGGACTTCTAGCACAGATACGCAGTATTTT.

V usage is TRBV5-4 and J usage is TRBJ2-1; the match to TRBD2 covers 8 bases. The germline gives CDR1 SGHNT, CDR2 YYREEE (reference sequence). Losses at the gene ends were 4 bases for V and 6 bases for J; bases not matched to a gene: 12. This CDR3 contains 16 residues. The chain's CDR3 is CASSTRTGTRINEQFF. CDR3 sequence (DNA): TGTGCCAGCAGCACTCGAACCGGGACTAGGATCAATGAGCAGTTCTTC.

This clonotype was picked up many times. The chain couples TRBV5-6 to TRBJ2-1; D gene unclear. The V and J ends lost 1 base and 0 bases respectively, with 11 bases between them. CDR3 size: 16 residues. From germline, CDR1 is SGHDT and CDR2 YYEEEE. DNA of the CDR3: TGTGCCAGCAGCTTGCCTGACACCTACTCCTACAATGAGCAGTTCTTC. This encodes CASSLPDTYSYNEQFF.

This clonotype qualifies as medium-sized (0.01 to 0.1%). DNA of the CDR3: TGTGCCAGCAGCAAAACTAAGCGGGAGGGCCACGATGAGCAGTTCTTC. Residues: CASSKTKREGHDEQFF. This rearrangement joins TRBV21-1 to TRBJ2-1; the table's D call of TRBD2 was not tested on the DNA. TRBV21-1 is a listed pseudogene. The CDR3 length is 16 residues.

In its sample, this clonotype was seen many times. This chain joins TRBV10-3 and TRBJ1-2; D gene unclear. The germline gives CDR1 ENHRY, CDR2 SYGVKD. The V gene lost 6 bases and the J gene lost 6 bases, with 14 bases spanning the gap. The CDR3 has 13 residues. CDR3 sequence (DNA): TGTGCCATCAGGGTTCCGGGAAGCGATGGCTACACCTTC. It yields the protein CAIRVPGSDGYTF.

The chain recombines TRBV11-2 with TRBJ2-1; a weak D match, TRBD2 (5 bases). Trimming took off 5 bases at V and 9 bases at J, with 20 bases between the two ends. This CDR3 contains 15 residues. Germline lookup yields CDR1 SGHAT and CDR2 FQNNGV. In nucleotides, the CDR3 is TGTGCCAGCAGCCCAGGACTGCTATTTGGTTCTGAGCAGTTCTTC. This sequence encodes CASSPGLLFGSEQFF.

This clonotype was recorded at least ten times. This chain links TRBV6-1 with TRBJ2-7, with D maybe TRBD1 (5 bases). Trimming removed 5 bases at V and 0 bases at J, with 11 bases between. Germline values: CDR1 MNHNS, CDR2 SASEGT. The CDR3 is 14 amino acids. This CDR3 is CASSYLGDSYEQYF. The CDR3 DNA reads TGTGCCAGCAGTTATCTAGGGGACTCCTACGAGCAGTACTTC.

The sample holds a few counts of this clonotype. The rearrangement joins TRBV18 to TRBJ2-1, with D unresolved. V lost 4 bases to trimming and J lost 0 bases, with 7 bases between them. In germline, CDR1 is KGHSH, CDR2 LQKENI. CDR3 size: 14 residues. For the CDR3, the DNA is TGTGCCAGCTCACTGGTGGGCTCCTACAATGAGCAGTTCTTC. Protein product: CASSLVGSYNEQFF.

This clonotype was seen ten or more times. The chain is built from TRBV29-1 and TRBJ1-1; D not certain. Trimming shortened V by 7 bases and J by 1 base, and 7 bases separated the two germline ends. Germline lookup yields CDR1 SQVTM and CDR2 ANQGSEA. This CDR3 has 11 amino acids. Written as DNA, the CDR3 is TGCAGCGCGGTGGGGAACACTGAAGCTTTCTTT. It codes for CSAVGNTEAFF. Full variable domain (remainder filled in from reference TRBV29-1 and TRBJ1-1): SAVISQKPSRDICQRGTSLTIQCQVDSQVTMMFWYRQQPGQSLTLIATANQGSEATYESGFVIDKFPISRPNLTFSTLTVSNMSPEDSSIYLCSAVGNTEAFFGQGTRLTVV.

This clonotype is medium-sized. CDR3 sequence reads: CSASRPGQGAHNSPLHF. The CDR3 nucleotides read TGCAGTGCTAGCCGACCCGGACAGGGGGCACATAATTCACCCCTCCACTTT. The chain has TRBV20-1 and TRBJ1-6; 11 bases are shared with TRBD1. The CDR3 has 17 amino acids. Germline CDR1 DFQATT, CDR2 SNEGSKA (reference sequence). J lost 5 bases, V lost 3 bases, and 9 bases had no gene match.

This clonotype was seen repeatedly, ten times or more. The rearrangement joins TRBV3-1 to TRBJ1-6, with no clear D. Germline assignment: CDR1 LGHDT and CDR2 YNNKEL (reference sequence). V lost 1 base and J 10 bases, leaving 8 bases between the germline ends. The CDR3 extends over 13 amino acids. DNA for the CDR3: TGTGCCAGCAGCCAAGGAGCTTCCTCACCCCTCCACTTT. It translates to CASSQGASSPLHF.

This clonotype was seen at least ten times. The germline gene is not matched at one end of the junction; a read error may be the cause. The chain uses TRBV11-2 and TRBJ2-5; the match to TRBD1 covers 7 bases. CDR3 length: 11 amino acids. Germline CDR1 and CDR2: SGHAT and FQNNGV. The CDR3 spells CASSLTGSLDF. The CDR3 coding sequence is TGTGCCAGCAGCTTGACAGGGTCTTTGGACTTC.

In regard to this clonotype: A single base separates this from a much larger clone, so it may be a read error. The rearrangement links TRBV12-3 or TRBV12-4 to TRBJ2-1; TRBD2 matches 7 bases. The CDR3 sequence is 14 residues long. With V trimmed by 8 bases and J by 0 bases, 4 bases remained unmatched. The CDR3 is CASEWTSSYNEQFF. The CDR3 coding sequence is TGTGCCAGCGAATGGACTAGCTCCTACAATGAGCAGTTCTTC.

In its sample, this clonotype was seen many times. The chain recombines TRBV28 with TRBJ1-6; D is perhaps TRBD1 (6 bases). The germline gives CDR1 MDHEN, CDR2 SYDVKM. The CDR3 totals 16 residues. The V gene lost 11 bases and the J gene lost 0 bases, with 17 bases spanning the gap. The CDR3 coding sequence is TGTGCCTCTGGGCAGGGAGGGGGCTCCTATAATTCACCCCTCCACTTT. Amino acids: CASGQGGGSYNSPLHF.

To note about this clonotype: Its ends do not fully match the called genes, so a read error is possible. CDR3 region: CASSEVSGKQPQNF. The CDR3 DNA reads as TGTGCCAGCAGTGAAGTATCGGGGAAACAGCCCCAGAATTTT. The chain uses TRBV6-1 and TRBJ1-5, with no clear D. The CDR3 has 14 residues. The V gene's germline CDR1 is MNHNS and CDR2 SASEGT.